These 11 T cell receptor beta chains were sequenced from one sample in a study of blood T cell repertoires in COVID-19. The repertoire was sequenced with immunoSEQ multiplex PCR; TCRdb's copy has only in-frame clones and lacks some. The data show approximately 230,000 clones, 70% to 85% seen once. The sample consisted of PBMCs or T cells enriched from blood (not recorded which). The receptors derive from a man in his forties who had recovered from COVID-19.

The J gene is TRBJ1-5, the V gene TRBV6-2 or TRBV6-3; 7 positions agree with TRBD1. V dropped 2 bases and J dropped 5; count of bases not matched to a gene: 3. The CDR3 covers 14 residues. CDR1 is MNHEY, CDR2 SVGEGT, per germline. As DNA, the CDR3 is TGTGCCAGCAGTTACGGAGGGGGCCATCAGCCCCAGCATTTT. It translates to CASSYGGGHQPQHF.

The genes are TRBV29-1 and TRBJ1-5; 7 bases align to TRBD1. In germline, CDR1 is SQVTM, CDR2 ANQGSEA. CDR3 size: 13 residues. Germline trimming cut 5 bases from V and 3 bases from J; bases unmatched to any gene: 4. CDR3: CSVSQGDNQPQHF. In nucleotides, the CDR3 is TGCAGCGTTTCCCAGGGGGACAATCAGCCCCAGCATTTT.

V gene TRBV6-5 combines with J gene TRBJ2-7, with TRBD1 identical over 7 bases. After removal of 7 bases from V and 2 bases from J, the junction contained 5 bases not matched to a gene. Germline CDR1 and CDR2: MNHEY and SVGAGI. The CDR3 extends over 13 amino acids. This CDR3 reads CASKGQFAYEQYF. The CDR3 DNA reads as TGTGCCAGCAAGGGACAGTTTGCCTACGAGCAGTACTTC.

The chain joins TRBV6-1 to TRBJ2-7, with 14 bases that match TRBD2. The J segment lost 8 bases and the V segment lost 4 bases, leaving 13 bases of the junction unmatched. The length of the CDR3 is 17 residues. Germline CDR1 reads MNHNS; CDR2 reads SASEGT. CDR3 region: CASSATSGRALGVKQYF. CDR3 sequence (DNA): TGTGCCAGCAGTGCGACTAGCGGGAGGGCCCTCGGGGTGAAGCAGTACTTC.

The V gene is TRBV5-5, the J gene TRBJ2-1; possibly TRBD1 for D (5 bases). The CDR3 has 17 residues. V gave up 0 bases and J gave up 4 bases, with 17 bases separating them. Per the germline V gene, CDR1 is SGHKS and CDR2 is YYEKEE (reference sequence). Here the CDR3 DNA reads TGTGCCAGCAGCTTGGCTATGGGCAGGGTCCTTTACAATGAGCAGTTCTTC. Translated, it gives CASSLAMGRVLYNEQFF.

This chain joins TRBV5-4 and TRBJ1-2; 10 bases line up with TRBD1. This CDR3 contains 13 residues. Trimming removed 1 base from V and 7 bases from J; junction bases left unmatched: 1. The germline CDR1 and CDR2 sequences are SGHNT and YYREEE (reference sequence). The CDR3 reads CASSLRDRGGYTF. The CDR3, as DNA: TGTGCCAGCAGCTTGAGGGACAGGGGTGGCTACACCTTC.

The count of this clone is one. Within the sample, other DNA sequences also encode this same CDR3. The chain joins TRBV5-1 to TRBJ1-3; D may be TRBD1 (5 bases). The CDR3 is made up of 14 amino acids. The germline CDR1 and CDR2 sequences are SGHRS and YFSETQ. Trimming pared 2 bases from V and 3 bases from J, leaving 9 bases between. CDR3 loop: CASSFAGYGNTIYF. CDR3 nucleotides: TGCGCCAGCAGCTTTGCAGGGTATGGAAACACCATATATTTT. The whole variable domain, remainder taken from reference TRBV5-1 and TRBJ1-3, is KAGVTQTPRYLIKTRGQQVTLSCSPISGHRSVSWYQQTPGQGLQFLFEYFSETQRNKGNFPGRFSGRQFSNSRSEMNVSTLELGDSALYLCASSFAGYGNTIYFGEGSWLTVV.

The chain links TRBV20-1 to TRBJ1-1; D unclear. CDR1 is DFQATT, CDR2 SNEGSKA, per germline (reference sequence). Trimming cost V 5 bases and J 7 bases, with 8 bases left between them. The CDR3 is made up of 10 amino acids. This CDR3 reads CSAVDFEAFF. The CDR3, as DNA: TGCAGTGCTGTAGACTTTGAAGCTTTCTTT.

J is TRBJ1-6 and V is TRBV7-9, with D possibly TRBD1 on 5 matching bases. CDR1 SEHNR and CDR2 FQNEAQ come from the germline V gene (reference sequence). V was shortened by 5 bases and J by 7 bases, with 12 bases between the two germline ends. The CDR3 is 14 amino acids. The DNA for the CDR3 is TGTGCCAGCAGCGCGGGACTGGCCAATTCACCCCTCCACTTT. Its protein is CASSAGLANSPLHF.

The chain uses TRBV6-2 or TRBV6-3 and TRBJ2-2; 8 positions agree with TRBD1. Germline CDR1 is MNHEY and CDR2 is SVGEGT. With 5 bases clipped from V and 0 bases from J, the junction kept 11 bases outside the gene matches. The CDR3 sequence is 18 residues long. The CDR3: CASSPFTGGSPNTGELFF. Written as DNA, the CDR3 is TGTGCCAGCAGTCCGTTCACAGGGGGGTCCCCGAACACCGGGGAGCTGTTTTTT.

DNA for the CDR3: TGCGCCAGCAGCTTGGGACAGGCCAGCAATCAGCCCCAGCATTTT. It translates to CASSLGQASNQPQHF. The chain has TRBV5-1 and TRBJ1-5; a weak D match, TRBD1 (6 bases). This CDR3 has 15 residues. CDR1 is SGHRS and CDR2 is YFSETQ in the germline V gene. Trimming removed 0 bases from V and 1 base from J, with 8 bases in between.